This T cell receptor beta chain was sequenced for a study of PD-1 blockade in mismatch repair-deficient tumors. Study information: All were previously treated, progressing patients with over 9 mismatch repair-deficient cancer types. Notes on the study in general: Tumor-resident clones, often absent from pretreatment blood, expanded after pembrolizumab and then contracted.

The protocol was immunoSEQ multiplex PCR, while the TCRdb copy is restricted to in-frame clones and leaves out a portion. The sample contains more than 85,000 clones, 65% to 85% of which appear only once. PCR or immunohistochemistry showed mismatch repair deficiency in every enrolled patient. A note on this clone: Its target is unknown.

Sequenced here: peripheral blood, sampled roughly eight months after starting pembrolizumab. This sequence was found in an adult with mismatch repair-deficient cancer.

The CDR3 DNA sequence: TGTGCCACCAGCAGCCCCAAACAGGGGGCGTTTGAAAAACTGTTTTTT. This sequence encodes CATSSPKQGAFEKLFF. The chain uses TRBV15 and TRBJ1-4; TRBD1 matches 9 bases. This CDR3 is 16 amino acids long. CDR1 is LNHNV, CDR2 YYDKDF, per germline (reference sequence). With V trimmed by 3 bases and J by 7 bases, 9 bases remained unmatched.